A single sample is the source of the 4 T cell receptor beta chains below, sequenced in a study of blood T cell repertoires in COVID-19 (dated by TCRdb to 2020 to 2021). The library came from the immunoSEQ multiplex PCR assay. In its TCRdb copy, this immuneACCESS table keeps in-frame sequences only and misses some clones. Where compared with another copy, unresolved V genes explain less than half of these, and the others have no known cause. The sample includes 200,000 to 250,000 clones, with 70% to 90% observed a single time. The top ten clonotypes cover more than 0.75% of the sample. The sequenced material came from peripheral blood. These TCRs come from a man in his forties with acute or convalescent COVID-19.

The chain joins TRBV28 to TRBJ1-1, with a weak D call TRBD1 (6 bases). From germline, CDR1 is MDHEN and CDR2 SYDVKM. V was shortened by 7 bases and J by 7 bases, with 22 bases between the two germline ends. The CDR3 length is 15 residues. The CDR3 spells CASTPPDRRLHEAFF. The CDR3 DNA reads TGTGCCAGCACTCCACCCGACAGGAGACTACATGAAGCTTTCTTT.

V is TRBV5-1 and J is TRBJ1-1; 9 bases match TRBD1. This CDR3 spans 14 amino acids. Trimming removed 4 bases from V and 5 bases from J; junction bases left unmatched: 6. Germline V gives CDR1 SGHRS, CDR2 YFSETQ. The DNA of the CDR3 is TGCGCCAGCAGCGCACAGGGGGCAGAAACTGAAGCTTTCTTT. Translated, it gives CASSAQGAETEAFF.

This chain joins TRBV3-1 (or the pseudogene TRBV3-2) and TRBJ2-7, with 9 bases lining up with TRBD1. The junction had 7 bases not matched to a gene; V was cut back by 4 bases and J by 6 bases. The CDR3 length is 14 residues. Germline CDR1 LGHDT, CDR2 YNNKEL (reference sequence). The CDR3 reads CASSPRDRAGEQYF. In nucleotides, the CDR3 is TGTGCCAGCAGCCCTCGGGACAGGGCGGGCGAGCAGTACTTC.

The gene calls are TRBV5-4 and TRBJ2-3; 7 positions agree with TRBD1. Germline loops: CDR1 SGHNT, CDR2 YYREEE (reference sequence). V was pared by 4 bases and J by 2 bases, with 13 bases of the junction left unmatched. CDR3 size: 17 residues. CDR3 nucleotide sequence: TGTGCCAGCAGCAACGGACAGGTTCAATTGACCACAGATACGCAGTATTTT. Its translation is CASSNGQVQLTTDTQYF.